Below, 28 T cell receptor beta chains from the same sample are listed, as sequenced in a study of T cell repertoires in cytomegalovirus infection. No antigen has been assigned to these receptors. In TCRdb, the reads were re-called with MiXCR into one record per CDR3 protein. The sample consists of some 110,000 distinct CDR3 sequences, around a tenth of them appearing once. Sequencing was performed on PBMCs, sequenced either directly or after in vitro stimulation (not recorded which). Every receptor here comes from a human donor in good health (CMV status not recorded). Some clones in this sample may be carry-over from other donors' samples.

This clonotype was detected ten times or more. The chain couples TRBV10-1 to TRBJ2-1; a weak D match, TRBD2 (6 bases). CDR1 WNHNN and CDR2 SYGVQD come from the germline V gene (reference sequence). V lost 2 bases and J lost 7, with 15 bases in between. This CDR3 region has 15 residues. CDR3 sequence reads: CASSEGTAGINEQFF. CDR3 sequence (DNA): TGCGCCAGCAGTGAGGGGACTGCCGGGATTAATGAGCAGTTCTTC.

This chain connects TRBV7-2 to TRBJ1-5; D unresolved. V was trimmed by 9 bases and J by 3 bases, leaving 12 bases between them. The germline CDR1 and CDR2 sequences are SGHTA and FQGNSA. The CDR3 sequence is 13 residues long. The CDR3 loop is CASSDQTNQPQHF. CDR3 nucleotides: TGTGCCAGTTCTGATCAGACCAATCAGCCCCAGCATTTT.

V is TRBV28 and J is TRBJ2-1; D remains ambiguous. Trimming stripped 6 bases from V and 7 bases from J, with 7 bases between. This CDR3 region has 11 residues. Germline V gene data show CDR1 as MDHEN and CDR2 as SYDVKM. This CDR3 is CASSIENEQFF. CDR3 in DNA: TGTGCCAGCAGCATCGAAAATGAGCAGTTCTTC.

The chain recombines TRBV20-1 with TRBJ1-2, with a weak D call TRBD1 (5 bases). The germline V gene encodes CDR1 DFQATT and CDR2 SNEGSKA (reference sequence). CDR3 length: 12 residues. V gave up 2 bases and J gave up 10 bases, with 14 bases separating them. CDR3 in amino acids: CSARFGEGIYTF. The CDR3 DNA reads as TGCAGTGCTAGATTTGGGGAGGGGATCTACACCTTC.

The CDR3: CASSPEAGRETQYF. In DNA form, the CDR3 reads TGTGCCAGCTCACCAGAGGCGGGAAGGGAGACCCAGTACTTC. The genes are TRBV18 and TRBJ2-5; weak D call: TRBD2 (6 bases). Trimming left V 2 bases short and J 5 bases short, with 12 bases between. CDR3 length: 14 residues. CDR1 is KGHSH, CDR2 LQKENI, per germline.

In its sample, this clonotype was seen a few times. This chain uses TRBV2 with TRBJ1-1, with D possibly matching TRBD1 (6 bases). The CDR3 spans 14 residues. V lost 10 bases and J lost 0, with 15 bases in between. Germline CDR1 and CDR2: SNHLY and FYNNEI. CDR3 in DNA: TGTGCCACCGGGGGAGGGGGTTTGAACACTGAAGCTTTCTTT. Translating gives CATGGGGLNTEAFF.

This clonotype was seen repeatedly, ten times or more. V and J are TRBV29-1 and TRBJ1-1, with D uncertain. The CDR3 is 14 residues long. The V end lost 4 bases, the J end lost 1 base, and 13 bases lay between the germline ends. Germline CDR1 SQVTM, CDR2 ANQGSEA. The CDR3 DNA follows: TGCAGCGTTGCATTGGTCAGTCAGAACACTGAAGCTTTCTTT. This codes for CSVALVSQNTEAFF.

The chain uses TRBV19 and TRBJ2-5; D gene unclear. This CDR3 spans 12 amino acids. V shed 9 bases and J shed 1 base, with 9 bases lying between them. Per the germline V gene, CDR1 is LNHDA and CDR2 is SQIVND (reference sequence). The CDR3 spells CASTVFQETQYF. The CDR3 nucleotides are TGTGCCAGCACAGTATTCCAAGAGACCCAGTACTTC.

Many counts were recorded for this clonotype. The V and J genes are TRBV12-3 or TRBV12-4 and TRBJ2-5, with D tentatively TRBD1 or TRBD2 (5 bases each). V gave up 6 bases and J gave up 1 base, with 12 bases separating them. The CDR3 loop spans 14 amino acids. The CDR3 sequence: CASRPGAGQETQYF. The DNA for the CDR3 is TGTGCCAGCAGACCCGGGGCAGGCCAAGAGACCCAGTACTTC.

The table lists this clonotype with many counts. The rearrangement joins TRBV7-8 to TRBJ1-5, with TRBD1 identical over 7 bases. The CDR3 is 15 residues long. Trimming at V came to 1 base and at J to 6 bases, leaving 6 bases not matched to a gene. Germline V gives CDR1 SGHVS, CDR2 FQNEAQ. CDR3 in amino acids: CASSLGTGDGQPQHF. The DNA for the CDR3 is TGTGCCAGCAGCTTAGGAACAGGGGATGGTCAGCCCCAGCATTTT.

This clonotype was counted at least ten times. The chain couples TRBV12-3 or TRBV12-4 to TRBJ1-5; D is undetermined. This CDR3 spans 15 amino acids. V lost 3 bases and J 4 bases, leaving 13 bases between the germline ends. CDR3 nucleotide sequence: TGTGCCAGCAGTTTGTACAGCAACGCGAATCAGCCCCAGCATTTT. Translation: CASSLYSNANQPQHF.

This clonotype was observed many times. This chain's CDR3 is CASRRIAGPRDSRNTEAFF. CDR3 nucleotide sequence: TGTGCCAGCAGACGTATCGCAGGTCCCCGGGACAGCCGGAACACTGAAGCTTTCTTT. This sequence joins TRBV11-2 and TRBJ1-1, with 7 positions matching TRBD1. The V segment lost 6 bases and the J segment 1 base; nucleotides outside the gene matches: 20. This CDR3 is built from 19 residues. CDR1 SGHAT and CDR2 FQNNGV come from the germline V gene.

Ten or more counts support this clonotype. The chain couples TRBV4-1 to TRBJ2-3; 9 nucleotides match TRBD2. CDR1 and CDR2 (germline): MGHRA, YSYEKL. The J segment lost 3 bases and the V segment lost 0 bases, leaving 7 bases of the junction unmatched. The CDR3 spans 17 residues. CDR3: CASSQDQSSGRTDTQYF. As DNA, the CDR3 is TGCGCCAGCAGCCAAGATCAATCCAGCGGGAGGACAGATACGCAGTATTTT.

This clonotype occurred many times. The chain couples TRBV2 to TRBJ2-3, with 8 bases fitting TRBD2. V dropped 6 bases and J dropped 2; count of bases not matched to a gene: 1. The germline CDR1 and CDR2 sequences are SNHLY and FYNNEI. CDR3 length: 13 amino acids. The CDR3 region is CASRTSATDTQYF. In DNA, the CDR3 is TGTGCCAGCAGGACTAGCGCCACAGATACGCAGTATTTT.

The chain uses TRBV4-1 and TRBJ2-5; 9 positions match TRBD2. CDR1 is MGHRA and CDR2 is YSYEKL in the germline V gene. Unmatched junction bases numbered 4, after V lost 2 bases and J lost 0 bases. This CDR3 has 16 amino acids. Written as DNA, the CDR3 is TGCGCCAGCAGCCAATCCCTAGCGGGGAACCAAGAGACCCAGTACTTC. Its protein product is CASSQSLAGNQETQYF.

This clonotype was seen only a few times. The rearrangement joins TRBV7-9 to TRBJ2-2, with TRBD2 matching over 13 bases. Germline CDR1 reads SEHNR; CDR2 reads FQNEAQ (reference sequence). CDR3 length: 16 amino acids. V shed 5 bases and J 4 bases; nucleotides not matched to a gene: 4. The CDR3 DNA is TGTGCCAGCAGCCCGGGACTAGCGGGAATCACCGGGGAGCTGTTTTTT. Protein: CASSPGLAGITGELFF.

This clonotype was counted many times. V gene TRBV7-2 combines with J gene TRBJ2-3; TRBD2 matches 9 bases. The CDR3 is made up of 17 amino acids. Germline CDR1 and CDR2: SGHTA and FQGNSA. V trimming: 7 bases; J trimming: 0 bases; junction bases outside the gene matches: 11. Here the CDR3 DNA reads TGTGCCAGCATCCGTTCTAGCGGGGACGAAAGCACAGATACGCAGTATTTT. It specifies CASIRSSGDESTDTQYF.

The CDR3 sequence: CAITETSGRSNEQFF. The CDR3 coding sequence is TGTGCCATCACCGAAACTAGCGGGAGAAGTAATGAGCAGTTCTTC. The rearrangement links TRBV10-3 to TRBJ2-1, with 11 bases matching TRBD2. J gave up 7 bases and V 7 bases, and 9 bases lay outside the gene matches. The V gene's germline CDR1 is ENHRY and CDR2 SYGVKD. The CDR3 contains 15 residues.

Only a few counts were recorded for this clonotype. This sequence joins TRBV12-3 or TRBV12-4 and TRBJ1-3, with 9 bases lining up with TRBD1. The V and J ends lost 1 base and 1 base, in that order; junction bases with no gene match: 2. This CDR3 contains 16 residues. CDR3: CASSLGTGASGNTIYF. The CDR3, as DNA: TGTGCCAGCAGTTTAGGGACAGGGGCATCTGGAAACACCATATATTTT.

This clonotype was seen at least ten times. The gene calls are TRBV20-1 and TRBJ2-1; perhaps TRBD2 as D (5 bases). The CDR3 length is 15 residues. V gave up 2 bases and J gave up 1 base, with 12 bases separating them. Looked up from germline, CDR1 is DFQATT and CDR2 is SNEGSKA (reference sequence). Here the CDR3 DNA reads TGCAGTGCTAGATTAGAGGGCCGGTCCTACAATGAGCAGTTCTTC. This sequence encodes CSARLEGRSYNEQFF.

The chain is built from TRBV14 and TRBJ2-1; 15 bases agree with TRBD2. Germline lookup yields CDR1 SGHDN and CDR2 FVKESK. J gave up 5 bases and V 0 bases, and 11 bases lay outside the gene matches. The CDR3 totals 20 residues. The CDR3 sequence is CASSQDRSGTSGRRHNEQFF. Written as DNA, the CDR3 is TGTGCCAGCAGCCAAGATAGATCCGGGACTAGCGGGAGGCGGCACAATGAGCAGTTCTTC.

This clonotype was recorded at least ten times. The rearrangement links TRBV6-8 to TRBJ2-7; D perhaps matches TRBD1 (6 bases). Deletions cut 11 bases from V and 3 bases from J, with 23 bases between. Looked up from germline, CDR1 is MNHGY and CDR2 is SAAAGT. CDR3 size: 15 residues. CDR3 protein: CAAHGSFRGGYEQYV. The CDR3, as DNA: TGTGCCGCCCATGGAAGTTTCAGGGGTGGCTACGAGCAGTACGTC.

This clonotype was detected ten times or more. The chain has TRBV27 and TRBJ2-7; 10 bases line up with TRBD2. The trim removed 6 bases at V and 0 bases at J, leaving 8 bases unmatched. The germline V gene encodes CDR1 MNHEY and CDR2 SMNVEV (reference sequence). There are 16 residues in the CDR3. The CDR3 DNA reads TGTGCCAGCAGCCCCAGACTAGCGGGTCCCTCCTACGAGCAGTACTTC. It encodes CASSPRLAGPSYEQYF.

Ten or more counts support this clonotype. The chain uses TRBV9 and TRBJ2-1; D is unclear. V shed 4 bases and J shed 2 bases, with 7 bases lying between them. The germline CDR1 and CDR2 sequences are SGDLS and YYNGEE. This CDR3 contains 13 residues. The CDR3 loop is CASSPLTYNEQFF. CDR3 coding DNA: TGTGCCAGCAGCCCCTTGACCTACAATGAGCAGTTCTTC.

V gene TRBV5-5 combines with J gene TRBJ2-7; TRBD1 or TRBD2 may be the D gene (5 bases each). The CDR3 loop spans 17 amino acids. Germline V gives CDR1 SGHKS, CDR2 YYEKEE (reference sequence). Trimming took 2 bases from V and 2 from J, leaving 20 bases between them. The CDR3 loop reads CASSLRPGPPTPYEQYV. The CDR3 coding sequence is TGTGCCAGCAGCTTAAGGCCGGGACCGCCAACTCCCTACGAGCAGTACGTC.

This clonotype was counted only a few times. The genes are TRBV7-9 and TRBJ2-1; the D is unclear. V gave up 2 bases and J gave up 5 bases, with 4 bases separating them. The length of the CDR3 is 12 residues. Germline CDR1 is SEHNR and CDR2 is FQNEAQ (reference sequence). CDR3 in amino acids: CASSLTDNEQFF. As DNA, the CDR3 is TGTGCCAGCAGCTTAACCGACAATGAGCAGTTCTTC.

This clonotype was seen ten or more times. V usage is TRBV7-2 and J usage is TRBJ2-5; 7 nucleotides match TRBD2. CDR1 is SGHTA and CDR2 is FQGNSA in the germline V gene. The CDR3 runs to 16 residues. With V trimmed by 5 bases and J by 0 bases, 9 bases remained unmatched. This chain's CDR3 is CASSPPGTSDQETQYF. In DNA, the CDR3 is TGTGCCAGCAGCCCCCCCGGAACTAGCGACCAAGAGACCCAGTACTTC.

V gene TRBV11-1 combines with J gene TRBJ2-1; no definite D call. The CDR3 runs to 14 residues. The germline V and J ends were trimmed by 5 bases and 9 bases, with 17 bases remaining between them. Germline CDR1 and CDR2: SGHAT and FQDESV (reference sequence). CDR3 loop: CASSPLSSATEQFF. CDR3 coding DNA: TGTGCCAGCAGCCCCTTATCGTCGGCCACTGAGCAGTTCTTC.